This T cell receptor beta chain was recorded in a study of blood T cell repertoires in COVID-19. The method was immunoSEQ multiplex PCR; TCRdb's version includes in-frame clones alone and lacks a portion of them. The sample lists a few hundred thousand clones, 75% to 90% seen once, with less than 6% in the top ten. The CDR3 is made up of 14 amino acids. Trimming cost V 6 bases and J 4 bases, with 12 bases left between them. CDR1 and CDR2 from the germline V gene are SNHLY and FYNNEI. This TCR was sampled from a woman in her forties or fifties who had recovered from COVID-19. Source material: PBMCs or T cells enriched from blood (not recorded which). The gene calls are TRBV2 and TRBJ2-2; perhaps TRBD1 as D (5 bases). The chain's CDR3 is CASRPTEITGELFF. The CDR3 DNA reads TGTGCCAGCAGACCGACAGAGATCACCGGGGAGCTGTTTTTT.